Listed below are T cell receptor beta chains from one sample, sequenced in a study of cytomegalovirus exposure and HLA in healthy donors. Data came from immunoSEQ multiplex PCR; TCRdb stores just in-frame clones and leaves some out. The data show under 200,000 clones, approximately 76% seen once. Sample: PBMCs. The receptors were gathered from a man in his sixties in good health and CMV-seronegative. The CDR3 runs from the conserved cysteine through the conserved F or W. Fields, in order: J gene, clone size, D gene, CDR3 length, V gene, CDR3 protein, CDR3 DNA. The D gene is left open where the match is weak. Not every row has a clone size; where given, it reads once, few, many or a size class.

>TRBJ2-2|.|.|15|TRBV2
CASRPLAVNTGELFF
TGTGCCAGCAGGCCGTTGGCGGTGAACACCGGGGAGCTGTTTTTT
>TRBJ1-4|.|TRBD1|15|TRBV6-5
CASSYRSSGGEKLFF
TGTGCCAGCAGTTACCGGAGCTCAGGGGGCGAAAAACTGTTTTTT
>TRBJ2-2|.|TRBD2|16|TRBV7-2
CASSLVGGGVTGELFF
TGTGCCAGCAGCTTAGTGGGTGGGGGGGTCACCGGGGAGCTGTTTTTT
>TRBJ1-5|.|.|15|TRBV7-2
CASSLVGASNQPQHF
TGTGCCAGCAGCTTAGTGGGGGCCAGCAATCAGCCCCAGCATTTT
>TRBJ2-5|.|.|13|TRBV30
CAWIPQPGETQYF
TGTGCCTGGATACCCCAACCCGGGGAGACCCAGTACTTC
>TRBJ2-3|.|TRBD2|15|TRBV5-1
CASSSTSGGTDTQYF
TGCGCCAGCAGCTCCACTAGCGGGGGGACTGATACGCAGTATTTT
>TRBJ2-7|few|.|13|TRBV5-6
CASSFPGLDEQYF
TGTGCCAGCAGCTTTCCAGGGCTGGACGAGCAGTACTTC
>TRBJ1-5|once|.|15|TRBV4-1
CASSQRGHSNQPQHF
TGCGCCAGCAGCCAACGGGGACATAGCAATCAGCCCCAGCATTTT
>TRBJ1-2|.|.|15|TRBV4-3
CASSQASRGGYGYTF
TGCGCCAGCAGCCAAGCGTCCAGGGGTGGGTATGGCTACACCTTC
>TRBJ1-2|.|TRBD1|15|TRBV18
CASSPAGTVGYGYTF
TGTGCCAGCTCACCCGCCGGGACAGTAGGATATGGCTACACCTTC
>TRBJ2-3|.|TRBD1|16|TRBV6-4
CASSEGVGQGTDTQYF
TGTGCCAGCAGTGAAGGTGTGGGACAGGGGACAGATACGCAGTATTTT
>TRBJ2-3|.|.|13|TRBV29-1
CSVGTLSTDTQYF
TGCAGCGTGGGGACACTTAGCACAGATACGCAGTATTTT
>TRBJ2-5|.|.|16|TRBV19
CASSGWRSGGRETQYF
TGTGCCAGTAGTGGGTGGAGGTCGGGTGGCCGGGAGACCCAGTACTTC
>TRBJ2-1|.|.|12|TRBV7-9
CASSSYRDEQFF
TGTGCCAGCAGCTCCTACAGGGATGAGCAGTTCTTC
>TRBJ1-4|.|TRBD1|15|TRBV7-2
CASSLRQGANEKLFF
TGTGCCAGCAGCTTAAGACAGGGCGCTAATGAAAAACTGTTTTTT
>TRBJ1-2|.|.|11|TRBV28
CASTAGYGYTF
TGTGCCAGCACGGCAGGCTATGGCTACACCTTC
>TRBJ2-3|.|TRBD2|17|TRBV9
CASSVEGSGRSTDTQYF
TGTGCCAGCAGCGTAGAGGGTAGCGGGAGAAGCACAGATACGCAGTATTTT
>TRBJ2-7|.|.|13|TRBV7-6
CASSEAGSYEQYF
TGTGCCAGCAGCGAGGCCGGCTCCTACGAGCAGTACTTC
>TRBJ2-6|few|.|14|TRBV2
CASSRNSGANVLTF
TGTGCCAGCAGCAGGAACTCTGGGGCCAACGTCCTGACTTTC
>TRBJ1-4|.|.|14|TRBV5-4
CASSGEVGSEKLFF
TGTGCCAGCAGCGGGGAGGTGGGGAGTGAAAAACTGTTTTTT
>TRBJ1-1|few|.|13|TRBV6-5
CASRSQGHTEAFF
TGTGCCAGCAGGTCCCAGGGGCACACTGAAGCTTTCTTT